Listed here are 9 T cell receptor beta chains from one sample, sequenced in a study of T cells in Graves' hyperthyroidism and ophthalmopathy (dated by TCRdb to the late 2010s). The library was generated by multiplex PCR. The reads were generated on an Illumina HiSeq 2000. The TCR beta CDR3 regions were amplified from the RNA transcripts. The TCR CDR3 was subjected to a first round of RT-PCR using the HTBI primer set and the Qiagen OneStep RT-PCR kit. In-frame beta chains were kept once TCRdb had trimmed the public reads at Q25 with fastp and called clones with MiXCR. Every CDR3 protein is listed once, alongside the most common genes and DNA of its rows. Within this sample are about 570,000 distinct CDR3 sequences, with around 46% of them counted one time only. Roughly 20% of the sample is taken by the ten largest. The sample consisted of peripheral blood or thyroid tissue (not recorded which). These TCRs come from an adult woman with Graves' disease, either hyperthyroidism or ophthalmopathy (not recorded which).

V usage is TRBV6-6 and J usage is TRBJ1-2, with 8 nucleotides matching TRBD1. Trimming cost V 8 bases and J 4 bases; bases outside gene matches: 6. The CDR3 is made up of 13 amino acids. CDR1 is MNHNY and CDR2 is SVGAGI in the germline V gene (reference sequence). Written as DNA, the CDR3 is TGTGCCAGCGCTCCCGGACAGGGCTATGGCTACACCTTC. Its protein product is CASAPGQGYGYTF.

V gene TRBV25-1 combines with J gene TRBJ1-4; D is undetermined. Trimming cost V 4 bases and J 8 bases, with 14 bases left between them. Germline lookup yields CDR1 MGHDK and CDR2 SYGVNS. This CDR3 comprises 14 residues. This CDR3 is CASSGLGRTEKLFF. For the CDR3, the DNA is TGTGCCAGCAGTGGTCTGGGCAGGACGGAAAAACTGTTTTTT.

This clonotype has ten or more counts. This chain uses TRBV6-2 or TRBV6-3 with TRBJ1-5; 7 nucleotides align to TRBD1. CDR1 and CDR2 (germline): MNHEY, SVGEGT. V was clipped by 6 bases and J by 6 bases; unmatched bases: 8. The CDR3 runs to 14 residues. The CDR3 bases are TGTGCCAGCAGCGACAGGGATTCGGTTCAGCCCCAGCATTTT. Translated: CASSDRDSVQPQHF.

This clonotype occurred once. The chain employs TRBV2 and TRBJ1-5, with D tentatively TRBD1 (6 bases). Trimming took 7 bases from V and 1 from J, leaving 8 bases between them. This CDR3 has 13 amino acids. Germline CDR1 is SNHLY and CDR2 is FYNNEI. As DNA, the CDR3 is TGTGCCAGCAATGACAGGAGCAATCAGCCCCAGCATTTT. Its protein product is CASNDRSNQPQHF.

A remark on this clonotype: This may arise from a read error, as a much more abundant clone is one base away. This chain joins TRBV7-3 and TRBJ2-2; 7 bases fit TRBD2. Trimming at V came to 0 bases and at J to 2 bases, leaving 15 bases not matched to a gene. CDR3 length equals 20 residues. CDR1 is SGHTA and CDR2 is FQGTGA in the germline V gene. The CDR3 DNA reads as TGTGCCAGCAGCTTAACGTTCCGGTCGGCTAGCGGACCAAACACCGGGGAGCTGTTTTTT. This sequence encodes CASSLTFRSASGPNTGELFF.

This clonotype showed up many times. The chain recombines TRBV2 with TRBJ1-2, with 8 bases that match TRBD1. V gave up 8 bases and J gave up 4 bases; unmatched junction bases: 9. Germline lookup yields CDR1 SNHLY and CDR2 FYNNEI. The CDR3 consists of 14 residues. The CDR3 DNA sequence: TGTGCCAGCCTTATGCAGGGGGCAGGCTATGGCTACACCTTC. Amino acids: CASLMQGAGYGYTF.

As regards this clonotype: It is likely a read error, because the conserved phenylalanine at the end of the CDR3 is missing. The rearrangement uses TRBV5-1 and TRBJ2-5; D gene ambiguous. There are 14 residues in the CDR3. V lost 0 bases and J 5 bases, leaving 11 bases between the germline ends. The germline V gene encodes CDR1 SGHRS and CDR2 YFSETQ. As DNA, the CDR3 is TGCGCCAGCAGCTTGGCCAAATTGGGGGAGACCCAGTACGTC. It encodes CASSLAKLGETQYV.

This clonotype was seen once. The gene calls are TRBV10-3 and TRBJ1-2, with a weak D call TRBD1 (6 bases). There are 14 residues in the CDR3. V was clipped by 6 bases and J by 3 bases, with 14 bases between them. Germline CDR1 and CDR2: ENHRY and SYGVKD. CDR3 nucleotide sequence: TGTGCCATCAGGGGGGGCAGAACAGACTATGGCTACACCTTC. Translated, it gives CAIRGGRTDYGYTF.

V usage is TRBV7-9 and J usage is TRBJ2-5; D might be TRBD1 (5 bases). The CDR3 is 15 residues long. The V gene lost 0 bases and the J gene lost 5 bases, with 13 bases spanning the gap. Germline V gene lookup returns CDR1 SEHNR and CDR2 FQNEAQ (reference sequence). The CDR3 loop is CASSLAFGALETQYF. DNA of the CDR3: TGTGCCAGCAGCTTAGCGTTTGGGGCTCTCGAGACCCAGTACTTC. The variable domain in full, with the rest retrieved from reference TRBV7-9 and TRBJ2-5, is DTGVSQNPRHKITKRGQNVTFRCDPISEHNRLYWYRQTLGQGPEFLTYFQNEAQLEKSRLLSDRFSAERPKGSFSTLEIQRTEQGDSAMYLCASSLAFGALETQYFGPGTRLLVL.